One sample yielded the 21 T cell receptor beta chains listed below, sequenced in a study of patients and donors after allogeneic stem cell transplantation. One entry per CDR3 protein results from TCRdb running MiXCR on the RT-PCR reads. The sample includes approximately 430,000 distinct CDR3 sequences, approximately 16% seen only once; the top ten take 7.2%. The material sequenced was blood, either unsorted or a sorted T cell fraction (not recorded which). The receptor source for this set is a human donor who was either an allogeneic HSCT recipient or a stem cell or donor lymphocyte infusion donor (not recorded which). It is not recorded whose cells these are; they may come from a transplant donor.

In this sample, this clonotype turned up a few times. The chain joins TRBV6-1 to TRBJ2-6; D gene unclear. Germline V CDR1 and CDR2: MNHNS, SASEGT. The CDR3 covers 14 residues. V shed 5 bases and J shed 4 bases, with 9 bases lying between them. The CDR3 region is CASSPIGGANVLTF. The CDR3 DNA is TGTGCCAGCAGTCCCATAGGGGGGGCCAACGTCCTGACTTTC.

This clonotype came up a few times. The J gene is TRBJ2-7, the V gene TRBV6-1; D not certain. The germline CDR1 and CDR2 sequences are MNHNS and SASEGT. The V end lost 4 bases, the J end lost 2 bases, and 6 bases lay between the germline ends. This CDR3 comprises 12 residues. The CDR3 nucleotides are TGTGCCAGCAGTGTTCCTCCCTACGAGCAGTACTTC. This encodes CASSVPPYEQYF.

The chain has TRBV4-1 and TRBJ1-2, with a tentative D call TRBD1 (6 bases). Germline loops: CDR1 MGHRA, CDR2 YSYEKL. This CDR3 is 14 amino acids long. Trimming took off 1 base at V and 10 bases at J, with 16 bases between the two ends. The CDR3 nucleotides are TGCGCCAGCAGCCAAGCGACGGGGGGCCCCTACTACACCTTC. Amino acids: CASSQATGGPYYTF.

The chain joins TRBV7-2 to TRBJ1-1; D remains ambiguous. The V gene's germline CDR1 is SGHTA and CDR2 FQGNSA. Deletions cut 0 bases from V and 4 bases from J, with 9 bases between. The CDR3 is 14 amino acids. CDR3 residues: CASSLARYGTEAFF. The CDR3 nucleotides are TGTGCCAGCAGCTTAGCGCGTTACGGCACTGAAGCTTTCTTT.

The V and J genes are TRBV2 and TRBJ1-6; D is unresolved. The CDR3 sequence is 15 residues long. The V gene lost 7 bases and the J gene lost 6 bases, with 16 bases spanning the gap. The germline V gene encodes CDR1 SNHLY and CDR2 FYNNEI. The CDR3 is CASKVGVTGNSPLHF. The CDR3 DNA sequence: TGTGCCAGCAAAGTCGGGGTGACGGGTAATTCACCCCTCCACTTT.

This clonotype was observed a handful of times. The rearrangement uses TRBV3-1 and TRBJ2-5; 9 nucleotides align to TRBD1. With V trimmed by 3 bases and J by 3 bases, 2 bases remained unmatched. CDR3 size: 14 residues. The germline V gene encodes CDR1 LGHDT and CDR2 YNNKEL (reference sequence). Here the CDR3 reads CASSHWTGEETQYF. CDR3 DNA: TGTGCCAGCAGCCACTGGACAGGGGAAGAGACCCAGTACTTC.

The V call is TRBV5-1, the J call TRBJ2-5, with D hard to call. The CDR3 covers 15 residues. The ends were cut back, 4 bases at V and 5 bases at J, with 18 bases in the middle. Germline values: CDR1 SGHRS, CDR2 YFSETQ. CDR3 in DNA: TGCGCCAGCAGCCCCCGAATGGACCCCCAGGAGACCCAGTACTTC. It codes for CASSPRMDPQETQYF.

This clonotype was observed many times. The chain has TRBV12-3 or TRBV12-4 and TRBJ2-6; 8 bases agree with TRBD2. This CDR3 has 20 amino acids. Unmatched junction bases numbered 11, after V lost 1 base and J lost 0 bases. The DNA of the CDR3 is TGTGCCAGCAGTTTAGAAGTATGGCGGGGGGACCTCTCTGGGGCCAACGTCCTGACTTTC. This translates into CASSLEVWRGDLSGANVLTF.

The DNA of the CDR3 is TGTGCCAGCGGCAGGGGTCCGTGGGAGACCCAGTACTTC. Amino acids: CASGRGPWETQYF. The J gene is TRBJ2-5, the V gene TRBV7-9, with TRBD1 as a possible D gene (6 bases). The CDR3 consists of 13 residues. The V gene lost 8 bases and the J gene lost 5 bases, with 15 bases spanning the gap. CDR1 SEHNR and CDR2 FQNEAQ come from the germline V gene (reference sequence).

In DNA, the CDR3 is TGTGCCACCAGTGATTATAAGGCAGGTTACACCGGGGAGCTGTTTTTT. It specifies CATSDYKAGYTGELFF. This chain joins TRBV24-1 and TRBJ2-2; D remains ambiguous. This CDR3 has 16 residues. V lost 2 bases, J lost 3 bases, and 12 bases lay in between. The germline gives CDR1 KGHDR, CDR2 SFDVKD.

This clonotype has a handful of counts. The chain carries TRBV12-3 or TRBV12-4 and TRBJ1-1; D is perhaps TRBD1 (5 bases). The CDR3 is made up of 15 amino acids. V was clipped by 2 bases and J by 4 bases, with 14 bases between them. The CDR3 DNA is TGTGCCAGCAGTTTATCGGGCAGGGTTGGCACTGAAGCTTTCTTT. It encodes CASSLSGRVGTEAFF.

In this sample, this clonotype turned up a few times. The chain carries TRBV20-1 and TRBJ2-7; 9 nucleotides line up with TRBD2. The J segment lost 3 bases and the V segment lost 0 bases, leaving 3 bases of the junction unmatched. The CDR3 covers 14 residues. Germline lookup yields CDR1 DFQATT and CDR2 SNEGSKA (reference sequence). The CDR3 region has the DNA TGCAGTGCTAGAGATCGCGGGAGGGTCTACGAGCAGTACTTC. Translated: CSARDRGRVYEQYF.

The chain uses TRBV15 and TRBJ2-5, with D possibly TRBD1 on 6 matching bases. In germline, CDR1 is LNHNV, CDR2 YYDKDF (reference sequence). This CDR3 spans 14 amino acids. Trimming took off 2 bases at V and 5 bases at J, with 12 bases between the two ends. The CDR3 nucleotides read TGTGCCACCAGCAGACAACAGGGTCCTGAGACCCAGTACTTC. It codes for CATSRQQGPETQYF.

J is TRBJ1-5 and V is TRBV14; D unclear. The CDR3 has 13 amino acids. Trimming shortened V by 5 bases and J by 2 bases, and 7 bases separated the two germline ends. Germline-derived CDR1 and CDR2 are SGHDN and FVKESK. DNA of the CDR3: TGTGCCAGCAGCGTGGAGTGCAATCAGCCCCAGCATTTT. Translating it yields CASSVECNQPQHF.

The table lists this clonotype with a few counts. The rearrangement links TRBV20-1 to TRBJ2-1, with 13 positions matching TRBD2. Losses at the gene ends were 6 bases for V and 6 bases for J; bases not matched to a gene: 8. The CDR3 covers 15 residues. Germline values: CDR1 DFQATT, CDR2 SNEGSKA (reference sequence). In DNA form, the CDR3 reads TGCAGTGCCCGGACTAGCGGGAGTATTCCCAATGAGCAGTTCTTC. Its protein is CSARTSGSIPNEQFF.

V gene TRBV6-1 combines with J gene TRBJ1-1; 7 bases are a match to TRBD1. The CDR3 contains 16 residues. Losses at the gene ends were 5 bases for V and 8 bases for J; bases not matched to a gene: 17. CDR1 is MNHNS and CDR2 is SASEGT in the germline V gene. CDR3 in DNA: TGTGCCAGCAGTCGCCTGTGGGGGACAGTCAAACCAGAAGCTTTCTTT. Its protein product is CASSRLWGTVKPEAFF.

The V call is TRBV20-1, the J call TRBJ2-3; D call uncertain. CDR1 DFQATT and CDR2 SNEGSKA come from the germline V gene (reference sequence). Trimming removed 0 bases from V and 9 bases from J, with 19 bases in between. The CDR3 covers 15 residues. CDR3: CSARDSWATLGTQYF. CDR3 DNA: TGCAGTGCTAGAGATAGTTGGGCTACTCTTGGGACGCAGTATTTT.

This clonotype was seen a handful of times. As DNA, the CDR3 is TGTGCCAGCAGTGCAGACAGGGACAACATTCAGTACTTC. It translates to CASSADRDNIQYF. The chain links TRBV6-1 to TRBJ2-4; 7 bases map to TRBD1. This CDR3 has 13 residues. J was trimmed by 7 bases and V by 4 bases; bases with no gene match: 4. CDR1 is MNHNS, CDR2 SASEGT, per germline.

This clonotype was observed a handful of times. The chain employs TRBV28 and TRBJ2-7, with 9 bases lining up with TRBD2. CDR1 and CDR2 from the germline V gene are MDHEN and SYDVKM. The CDR3 runs to 15 residues. Trimming at V came to 3 bases and at J to 2 bases, leaving 5 bases not matched to a gene. This chain's CDR3 is CASSLPRGGAYEQYF. The CDR3 DNA follows: TGTGCCAGCAGTTTGCCCCGCGGGGGGGCCTACGAGCAGTACTTC. The full variable domain, rest sourced from reference TRBV28 and TRBJ2-7, is DVKVTQSSRYLVKRTGEKVFLECVQDMDHENMFWYRQDPGLGLRLIYFSYDVKMKEKGDIPEGYSVSREKKERFSLILESASTNQTSMYLCASSLPRGGAYEQYFGPGTRLTVT.

This clonotype was recorded many times. CDR3 in DNA: TGTGCCAGCAGCCAAGATCTGGCGGGTTACACCGGGGAGCTGTTTTTT. Its translation: CASSQDLAGYTGELFF. The J gene is TRBJ2-2, the V gene TRBV3-1; possibly TRBD2 for D (5 bases). Per germline, CDR1 LGHDT and CDR2 YNNKEL (reference sequence). The CDR3 sequence is 16 residues long. The V end was cut by 0 bases, the J end by 3 bases, with 11 bases between.

The genes are TRBV6-1 and TRBJ1-1; 7 nucleotides align to TRBD1. CDR3 size: 14 residues. V was pared by 5 bases and J by 5 bases, with 8 bases of the junction left unmatched. Germline values: CDR1 MNHNS, CDR2 SASEGT. CDR3 loop: CASSPTGKRTEAFF. The CDR3 DNA sequence: TGTGCCAGCAGTCCGACAGGGAAAAGGACTGAAGCTTTCTTT.